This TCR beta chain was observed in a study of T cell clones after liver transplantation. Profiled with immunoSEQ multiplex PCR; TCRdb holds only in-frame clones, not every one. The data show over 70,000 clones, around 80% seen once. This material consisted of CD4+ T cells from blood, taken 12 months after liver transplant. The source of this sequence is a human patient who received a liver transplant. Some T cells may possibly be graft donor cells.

CDR3 in amino acids: CASSVTSDNEQFF. DNA of the CDR3: TGTGCCAGCAGCGTCACTAGCGACAATGAGCAGTTCTTC. This chain links TRBV7-8 with TRBJ2-1, with 7 bases lining up with TRBD2. The V segment lost 5 bases and the J segment 5 bases; nucleotides outside the gene matches: 3. The CDR3 totals 13 residues. Germline CDR1 SGHVS, CDR2 FQNEAQ.